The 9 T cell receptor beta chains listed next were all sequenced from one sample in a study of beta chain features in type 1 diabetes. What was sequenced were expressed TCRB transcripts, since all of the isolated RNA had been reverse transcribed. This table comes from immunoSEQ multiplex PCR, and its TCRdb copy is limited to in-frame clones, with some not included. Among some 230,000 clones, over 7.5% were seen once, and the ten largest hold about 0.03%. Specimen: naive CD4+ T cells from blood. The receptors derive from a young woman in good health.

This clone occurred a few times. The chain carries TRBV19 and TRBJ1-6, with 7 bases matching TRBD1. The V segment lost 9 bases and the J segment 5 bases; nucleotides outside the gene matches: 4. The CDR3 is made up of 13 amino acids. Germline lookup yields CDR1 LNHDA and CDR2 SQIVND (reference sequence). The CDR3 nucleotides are TGTGCCAGCGGACAGGCGAATAATTCACCCCTCCACTTT. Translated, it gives CASGQANNSPLHF.

The CDR3 DNA reads as TGTGCCAGCGGGGGCATTTCTCCTAATGAAAAACTGTTTTTT. It is translated as CASGGISPNEKLFF. J is TRBJ1-4 and V is TRBV6-1; D is perhaps TRBD1 (6 bases). The CDR3 loop spans 14 amino acids. In germline, CDR1 is MNHNS, CDR2 SASEGT. Trimming took off 8 bases at V and 3 bases at J, with 13 bases between the two ends.

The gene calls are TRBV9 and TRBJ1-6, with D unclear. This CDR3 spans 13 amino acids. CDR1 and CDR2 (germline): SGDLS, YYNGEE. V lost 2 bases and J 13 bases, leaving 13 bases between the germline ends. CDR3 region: CASSVDGGQPLHF. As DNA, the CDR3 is TGTGCCAGCAGCGTCGACGGAGGCCAGCCCCTCCACTTT.

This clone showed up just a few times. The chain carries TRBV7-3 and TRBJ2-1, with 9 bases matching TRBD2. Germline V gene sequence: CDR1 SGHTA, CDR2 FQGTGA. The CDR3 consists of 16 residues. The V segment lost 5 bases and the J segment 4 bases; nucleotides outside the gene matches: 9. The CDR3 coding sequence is TGTGCCAGCAGCGCACGCGGGGGGGCCAGGTACAATGAGCAGTTCTTC. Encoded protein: CASSARGGARYNEQFF.

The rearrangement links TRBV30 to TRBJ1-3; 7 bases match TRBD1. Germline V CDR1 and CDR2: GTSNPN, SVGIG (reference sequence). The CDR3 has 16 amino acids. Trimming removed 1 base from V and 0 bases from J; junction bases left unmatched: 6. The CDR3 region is CAWSEQGVASGNTIYF. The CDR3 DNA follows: TGTGCCTGGAGTGAGCAGGGGGTCGCCTCTGGAAACACCATATATTTT. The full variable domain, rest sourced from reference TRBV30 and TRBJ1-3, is SQTIHQWPATLVQPVGSPLSLECTVEGTSNPNLYWYRQAAGRGLQLLFYSVGIGQISSEVPQNLSASRPQDRQFILSSKKLLLSDSGFYLCAWSEQGVASGNTIYFGEGSWLTVV.

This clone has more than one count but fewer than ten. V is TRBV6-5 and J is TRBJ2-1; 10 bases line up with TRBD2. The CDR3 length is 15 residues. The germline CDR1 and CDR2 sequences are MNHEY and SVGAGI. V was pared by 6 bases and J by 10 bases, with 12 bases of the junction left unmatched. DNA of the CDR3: TGTGCCAGCAGCACCGGAGCGGGGGGGGCCTGGGAGCAGTTCTTC. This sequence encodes CASSTGAGGAWEQFF.

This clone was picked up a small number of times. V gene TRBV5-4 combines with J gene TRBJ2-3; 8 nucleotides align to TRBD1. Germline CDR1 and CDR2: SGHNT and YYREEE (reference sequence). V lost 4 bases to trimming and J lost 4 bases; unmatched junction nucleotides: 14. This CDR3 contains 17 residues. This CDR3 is CASSLKPGGYLPDTQYF. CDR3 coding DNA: TGTGCCAGCAGCCTGAAGCCAGGGGGCTACCTACCAGATACGCAGTATTTT.

This CDR3 is CASSTYGQGNTEAFF. CDR3 bases: TGTGCCAGCAGTACATATGGACAGGGGAACACTGAAGCTTTCTTT. The chain uses TRBV6-5 and TRBJ1-1, with 8 bases aligning to TRBD1. Per germline, CDR1 MNHEY and CDR2 SVGAGI. With V trimmed by 5 bases and J by 1 base, 6 bases remained unmatched. CDR3 length equals 15 residues.

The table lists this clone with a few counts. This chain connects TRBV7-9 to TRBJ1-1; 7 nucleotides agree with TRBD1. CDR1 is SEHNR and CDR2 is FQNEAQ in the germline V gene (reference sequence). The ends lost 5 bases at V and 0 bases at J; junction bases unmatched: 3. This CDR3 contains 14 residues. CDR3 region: CASSQGQMNTEAFF. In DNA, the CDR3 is TGTGCCAGCAGCCAGGGACAGATGAACACTGAAGCTTTCTTT.